The clone carrying this T cell receptor beta chain was counted at least ten times. Germline values: CDR1 SGHVS, CDR2 FQNEAQ. The CDR3 loop spans 15 amino acids. The ends lost 2 bases at V and 2 bases at J; junction bases unmatched: 5. In the study's own analysis: Quantification of nucleated cells was approximated via reference gene primer amplification. Sequencing was performed with immunoSEQ multiplex PCR; in TCRdb, only in-frame clones are kept and a portion is missing. The V and J calls and clone size come from that table; D and trimming were worked out from the DNA. This repertoire shows roughly 150,000 clones, 65% to 85% found once; its top ten account for around 5.1%. The data belong to a study of blood T cell repertoires in COVID-19. Looking at the study overall: Samples of COVID-19 (acute and convalescent) were obtained from the United States, Italy and Spain.

The V gene is TRBV7-8, the J gene TRBJ2-7, with TRBD2 identical over 8 bases. The sequence derives from a man aged 65 to 79 who had been exposed to COVID-19. Sequenced sample: PBMCs or T cells enriched from blood (not recorded which). The CDR3 spells CASSLQAGGPYEQYF. The CDR3, as DNA: TGTGCCAGCAGCTTACAGGCGGGAGGACCCTACGAGCAGTACTTC.